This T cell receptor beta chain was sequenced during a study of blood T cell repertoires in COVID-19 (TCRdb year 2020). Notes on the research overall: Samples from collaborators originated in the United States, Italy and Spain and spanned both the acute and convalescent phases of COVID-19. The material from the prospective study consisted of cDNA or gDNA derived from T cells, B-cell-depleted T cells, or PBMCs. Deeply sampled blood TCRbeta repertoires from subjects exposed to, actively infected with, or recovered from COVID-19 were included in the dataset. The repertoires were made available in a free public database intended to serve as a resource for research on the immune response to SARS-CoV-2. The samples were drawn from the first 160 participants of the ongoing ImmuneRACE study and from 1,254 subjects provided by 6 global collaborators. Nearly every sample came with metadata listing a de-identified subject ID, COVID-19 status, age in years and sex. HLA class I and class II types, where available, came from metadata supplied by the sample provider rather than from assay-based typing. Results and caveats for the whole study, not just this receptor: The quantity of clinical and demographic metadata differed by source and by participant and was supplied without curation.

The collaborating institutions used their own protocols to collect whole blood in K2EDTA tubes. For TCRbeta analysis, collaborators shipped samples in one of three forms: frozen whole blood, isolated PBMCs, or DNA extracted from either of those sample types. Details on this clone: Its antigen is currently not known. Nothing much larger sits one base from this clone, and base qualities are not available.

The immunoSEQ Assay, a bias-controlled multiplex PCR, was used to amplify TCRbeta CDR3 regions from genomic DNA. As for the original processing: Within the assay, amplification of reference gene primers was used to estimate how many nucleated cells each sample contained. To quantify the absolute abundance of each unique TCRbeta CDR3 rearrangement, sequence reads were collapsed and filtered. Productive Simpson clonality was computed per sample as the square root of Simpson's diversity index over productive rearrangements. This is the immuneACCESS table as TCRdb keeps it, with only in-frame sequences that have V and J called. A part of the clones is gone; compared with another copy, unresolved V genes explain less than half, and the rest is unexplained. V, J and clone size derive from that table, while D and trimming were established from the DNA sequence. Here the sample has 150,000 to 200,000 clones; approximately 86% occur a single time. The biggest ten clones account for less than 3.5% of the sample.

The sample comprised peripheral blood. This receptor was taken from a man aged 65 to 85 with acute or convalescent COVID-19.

The nucleotides are TGTGCCAGCAGCACAACAGGGTTGAGCAATCAGCCCCAGCATTTT. Its product reads: CASSTTGLSNQPQHF. The sequence is built from TRBV5-6 and TRBJ1-5; TRBD1 might be the D gene, on 6 matching bases. The germline V gene encodes CDR1 SGHDT and CDR2 YYEEEE. V is reduced by 4 bases and J by 1 base, leaving a spacing of 12 bases between them. The CDR3, from cysteine to phenylalanine, totals 15 residues. Only the CDR3 portion is preserved as DNA: 45 bases, with reading frame beginning at the first base.